Presented here are 10 T cell receptor beta chains from one specimen sequenced in a study of blood T cell repertoires in COVID-19 (dated by TCRdb to the early 2020s). Libraries came from the immunoSEQ multiplex PCR assay. TCRdb carries this immuneACCESS record with in-frame sequences only. Its versions omit some clonotypes, under half of them owing to an unresolved V gene in the studies checked, with the rest unexplained. The table for this sample lists about 83,000 clones; 80% to 90% of them were counted only once. Clones ranked in the top ten supply roughly a sixth of the sample. Sequenced sample: peripheral blood. The origin of the receptors is a woman of 80 years or more with acute or convalescent COVID-19.

The V and J genes are TRBV11-2 and TRBJ2-5; D may be TRBD1 (6 bases). CDR3 length: 16 amino acids. Germline V gene data show CDR1 as SGHAT and CDR2 as FQNNGV. Trimming cost V 3 bases and J 1 base, with 15 bases left between them. The CDR3 DNA sequence: TGTGCCAGCAGCTTCCGTAGACAGGCCAGCCAAGAGACCCAGTACTTC. Translation gives CASSFRRQASQETQYF.

This chain uses TRBV28 with TRBJ2-7; TRBD2 aligns across 11 bases. This CDR3 has 15 residues. J lost 4 bases, V lost 3 bases, and 5 bases had no gene match. Germline CDR1 and CDR2: MDHEN and SYDVKM. CDR3 in amino acids: CASSLSTSGAYEQYF. CDR3 DNA sequence: TGTGCCAGCAGTTTGTCGACTAGCGGGGCTTACGAGCAGTACTTC.

The V and J genes are TRBV19 and TRBJ1-5; 7 positions agree with TRBD1. The CDR3 totals 12 residues. Germline lookup yields CDR1 LNHDA and CDR2 SQIVND (reference sequence). Trimming took 5 bases from V and 11 from J; bases not matched to a gene: 6. In nucleotides, the CDR3 is TGTGCCAGTAGTCCGACAGGGCTGACCCAGCATTTT. The encoded protein is CASSPTGLTQHF.

In DNA form, the CDR3 reads TGTGCCAGCAGCCTCCGAGCACCGGGACAGGGTTTCAATGAGCAGTTCTTC. This gives the protein CASSLRAPGQGFNEQFF. The chain combines TRBV11-2 with TRBJ2-1, with TRBD1 matching 9 bases. CDR3 length: 17 residues. Germline V gene data show CDR1 as SGHAT and CDR2 as FQNNGV. V was pared by 5 bases and J by 6 bases, with 14 bases of the junction left unmatched.

This sequence joins TRBV28 and TRBJ1-1, with a weak D call TRBD1 (6 bases). With 8 bases removed from V and 10 bases from J, the gap between germline ends came to 26 bases. In germline, CDR1 is MDHEN, CDR2 SYDVKM. The CDR3 loop spans 15 amino acids. In DNA, the CDR3 is TGTGCCAGCGCCATCTCCCGTTACAGGGTTCAAGGAGCTTTCTTT. Its translation: CASAISRYRVQGAFF.

The J gene is TRBJ2-7, the V gene TRBV7-8, with D unresolved. Per the germline V gene, CDR1 is SGHVS and CDR2 is FQNEAQ. V was shortened by 1 base and J by 0 bases, with 13 bases between the two germline ends. This CDR3 is 16 amino acids long. The CDR3 bases are TGTGCCAGCAGCTTAGAGCAGGTCGGCAGCTCCTACGAGCAGTACTTC. It specifies CASSLEQVGSSYEQYF.

The chain links TRBV14 to TRBJ2-3; 9 nucleotides align to TRBD1. Losses at the gene ends were 4 bases for V and 3 bases for J; bases not matched to a gene: 8. This CDR3 is 16 amino acids long. CDR1 and CDR2 (germline): SGHDN, FVKESK. The CDR3 is CASSRRDRVGTDTQYF. In nucleotides, the CDR3 is TGTGCCAGCAGCCGCCGGGACAGGGTTGGAACAGATACGCAGTATTTT. The full variable domain, rest sourced from reference TRBV14 and TRBJ2-3, is EAGVTQFPSHSVIEKGQTVTLRCDPISGHDNLYWYRRVMGKEIKFLLHFVKESKQDESGMPNNRFLAERTGGTYSTLKVQPAELEDSGVYFCASSRRDRVGTDTQYFGPGTRLTVL.

The chain uses TRBV5-4 and TRBJ2-2, with a weak D call TRBD1 (5 bases). This CDR3 spans 15 amino acids. The V gene's germline CDR1 is SGHNT and CDR2 YYREEE (reference sequence). The V and J ends lost 4 bases and 6 bases respectively, with 16 bases between them. CDR3 residues: CASSVKGVYSGELFF. Written as DNA, the CDR3 is TGTGCCAGCAGCGTGAAAGGGGTATATTCCGGGGAGCTGTTTTTT.

The chain has TRBV9 and TRBJ2-5; TRBD2 matches 9 bases. The CDR3 has 16 residues. V shed 0 bases, J shed 3 bases, and the junction held 6 bases outside the gene matches. CDR1 is SGDLS, CDR2 YYNGEE, per germline. CDR3 in DNA: TGTGCCAGCAGCGTAGGCGGGCGGGGGGGAAAAGAGACCCAGTACTTC. Its protein product is CASSVGGRGGKETQYF.

V is TRBV28 and J is TRBJ1-2; D unresolved. Looked up from germline, CDR1 is MDHEN and CDR2 is SYDVKM. V lost 4 bases and J lost 6, with 9 bases in between. The CDR3 has 12 residues. CDR3 sequence (DNA): TGTGCCAGCAGTTCTGTGAGCGATGGCTACACCTTC. Translated: CASSSVSDGYTF.